One and the same sample provided the 24 T cell receptor beta chains below, sequenced in a study of identical twins. TCRdb itself ran the 5' RACE reads through MiXCR, one entry per CDR3 protein. The sample includes 550,000 to 700,000 distinct CDR3 sequences, 21% of them seen just once. A further study also used this sample, focusing on T cells expressing NK-cell markers.

Sequenced material: PBMCs. The receptors here all came from a young woman in good health.

The chain is built from TRBV20-1 and TRBJ1-4, with TRBD1 matching 8 bases. Germline V gene lookup returns CDR1 DFQATT and CDR2 SNEGSKA (reference sequence). The CDR3 covers 17 residues. Trimming took 0 bases from V and 11 from J; bases not matched to a gene: 17. This CDR3 is CSARDPRQGTFSGKLFF. The DNA for the CDR3 is TGCAGTGCTAGAGATCCCCGACAGGGGACCTTCTCGGGGAAACTGTTTTTT.

Ten or more counts support this clonotype. This chain uses TRBV12-3 or TRBV12-4 with TRBJ2-1, with D unclear. Trimming pared 7 bases from V and 5 bases from J, leaving 6 bases between. The CDR3 has 11 residues. CDR3 sequence (DNA): TGTGCCAGCAAAAGGGACAATGAGCAGTTCTTC. Protein product: CASKRDNEQFF.

The chain links TRBV6-5 to TRBJ2-4; 9 bases are a match to TRBD2. The CDR3 is made up of 17 amino acids. Trimming took 0 bases from V and 9 from J; bases not matched to a gene: 12. CDR1 is MNHEY and CDR2 is SVGAGI in the germline V gene. This CDR3 is CASSYSGAGGRGGIQYF. CDR3 nucleotides: TGTGCCAGCAGTTACTCGGGAGCGGGGGGCCGGGGGGGCATTCAGTACTTC.

The V and J genes are TRBV12-3 or TRBV12-4 and TRBJ2-1; 11 bases agree with TRBD2. Trimming took 4 bases from V and 8 from J; bases not matched to a gene: 4. This CDR3 is built from 14 residues. CDR3 in DNA: TGTGCCAGCAGTTCTAGCGGGGGGCGAGATGAGCAGTTCTTC. Translated, it gives CASSSSGGRDEQFF.

This clonotype was picked up many times. The V call is TRBV4-2, the J call TRBJ2-1, with D perhaps given as TRBD1 or TRBD2 (5 bases each). The CDR3 has 13 amino acids. Germline-derived CDR1 and CDR2 are LGHNA and YNFKEQ. V dropped 0 bases and J dropped 7 bases, with 7 bases sitting between them. CDR3 sequence: CASSQEEGNEQFF. The CDR3 nucleotides read TGTGCCAGCAGCCAAGAAGAGGGGAATGAGCAGTTCTTC.

The J gene is TRBJ2-1, the V gene TRBV10-2; a weak D match, TRBD2 (5 bases). Trimming cost V 1 base and J 9 bases, with 10 bases left between them. The CDR3 contains 13 residues. Germline V gene lookup returns CDR1 WSHSY and CDR2 SAAADI. The CDR3 nucleotides are TGCGCCAGCAGTGAGTTCCTAGCTATTGAGCAGTTCTTC. Its protein is CASSEFLAIEQFF.

The chain couples TRBV20-1 to TRBJ2-7; D is unresolved. V lost 5 bases to trimming and J lost 1 base, with 12 bases between them. The CDR3 consists of 13 residues. Germline CDR1 reads DFQATT; CDR2 reads SNEGSKA (reference sequence). In DNA form, the CDR3 reads TGCAGTGCTGACCATCGAGAATCCTACGAGCAGTACTTC. Protein product: CSADHRESYEQYF.

The chain links TRBV9 to TRBJ2-2; D is unclear. The CDR3 length is 12 residues. Germline values: CDR1 SGDLS, CDR2 YYNGEE. V lost 4 bases to trimming and J lost 9 bases, with 10 bases between them. The CDR3 coding sequence is TGTGCCAGCAGCTTCGAAGAAAGGGAGCTGTTTTTT. It specifies CASSFEERELFF.

The rearrangement uses TRBV7-9 and TRBJ2-5; the D is unclear. V was pared by 2 bases and J by 5 bases, with 12 bases between. The CDR3 consists of 14 residues. Germline CDR1 SEHNR, CDR2 FQNEAQ (reference sequence). CDR3 amino acids: CASSLRSGVETQYF. Written as DNA, the CDR3 is TGTGCCAGCAGCTTAAGGTCTGGGGTGGAGACCCAGTACTTC.

This sequence joins TRBV5-1 and TRBJ2-6; 7 bases match TRBD1. The V segment lost 4 bases and the J segment 4 bases; nucleotides outside the gene matches: 5. This CDR3 spans 15 amino acids. Germline V lookup: CDR1 SGHRS, CDR2 YFSETQ. The CDR3 nucleotides read TGCGCCAGCAGCCGACAGGGCGCCGGGGCCAACGTCCTGACTTTC. This translates into CASSRQGAGANVLTF. Based on the CDR3 plus reference TRBV5-1 and TRBJ2-6, the full variable domain is KAGVTQTPRYLIKTRGQQVTLSCSPISGHRSVSWYQQTPGQGLQFLFEYFSETQRNKGNFPGRFSGRQFSNSRSEMNVSTLELGDSALYLCASSRQGAGANVLTFGAGSRLTVL.

This clonotype was seen just once. The rearrangement joins TRBV5-1 to TRBJ2-7, with D possibly matching TRBD2 (5 bases). Germline V lookup: CDR1 SGHRS, CDR2 YFSETQ. Trimming pared 4 bases from V and 3 bases from J, leaving 11 bases between. This CDR3 is built from 13 residues. The CDR3 protein is CASSPAGDYEQYF. Here the CDR3 DNA reads TGCGCCAGCAGCCCCGCCGGGGACTACGAGCAGTACTTC.

The gene calls are TRBV7-6 and TRBJ2-3, with D hard to call. Germline V gene lookup returns CDR1 SGHVS and CDR2 FNYEAQ. V lost 0 bases and J lost 2, with 9 bases in between. This CDR3 is built from 15 residues. The CDR3 is CASSLAGVYTDTQYF. The CDR3, as DNA: TGTGCCAGCAGCTTAGCAGGAGTATACACAGATACGCAGTATTTT.

The rearrangement links TRBV20-1 to TRBJ2-1; 7 bases map to TRBD2. This CDR3 spans 15 amino acids. With 6 bases clipped from V and 0 bases from J, the junction kept 8 bases outside the gene matches. The germline CDR1 and CDR2 sequences are DFQATT and SNEGSKA (reference sequence). CDR3 DNA: TGCAGTGCGATGGGTGAGCGGGGCTCCTACAATGAGCAGTTCTTC. Its protein product is CSAMGERGSYNEQFF.

The rearrangement links TRBV20-1 to TRBJ2-7, with 7 bases that match TRBD1. The CDR3 totals 13 residues. V lost 6 bases to trimming and J lost 4 bases; unmatched junction nucleotides: 9. Germline V gene data show CDR1 as DFQATT and CDR2 as SNEGSKA (reference sequence). CDR3 amino acids: CSAEWTGNYEQYF. CDR3 bases: TGCAGTGCAGAATGGACAGGAAATTACGAGCAGTACTTC.

The sample holds a few counts of this clonotype. The chain uses TRBV5-1 and TRBJ2-3; 8 bases agree with TRBD1. This CDR3 comprises 13 residues. V was clipped by 4 bases and J by 4 bases; unmatched bases: 2. Germline lookup yields CDR1 SGHRS and CDR2 YFSETQ. The CDR3 sequence: CASSGQGPDTQYF. In DNA, the CDR3 is TGCGCCAGCAGCGGACAGGGTCCAGATACGCAGTATTTT.

This rearrangement joins TRBV7-7 to TRBJ2-2; tentatively, D is TRBD1 (6 bases). Germline V gene lookup returns CDR1 SSHAT and CDR2 FNYEAQ (reference sequence). The CDR3 runs 15 residues. V gave up 2 bases and J gave up 4 bases, with 11 bases separating them. DNA for the CDR3: TGTGCCAGCAGCTTAATAGGGGGAACCACCGGGGAGCTGTTTTTT. It specifies CASSLIGGTTGELFF.

V gene TRBV20-1 combines with J gene TRBJ2-1, with D maybe TRBD1 (5 bases). The CDR3 has 15 residues. The V gene lost 5 bases and the J gene lost 0 bases, with 14 bases spanning the gap. Germline CDR1 reads DFQATT; CDR2 reads SNEGSKA (reference sequence). For the CDR3, the DNA is TGCAGTGCTCCCCAGGGTAGAGGCTCCTACAATGAGCAGTTCTTC. It codes for CSAPQGRGSYNEQFF.

The CDR3 bases are TGTGCCAGCAGCCAAGAGGGGTTAAGCGGGGAAGAGACCCAGTACTTC. It codes for CASSQEGLSGEETQYF. This chain connects TRBV4-2 to TRBJ2-5, with 7 positions matching TRBD2. J gave up 3 bases and V 0 bases, and 7 bases lay outside the gene matches. This CDR3 spans 16 amino acids. Germline V CDR1 and CDR2: LGHNA, YNFKEQ.

There are many counts of this clonotype. The V call is TRBV5-1, the J call TRBJ2-6; no clear D gene. This CDR3 comprises 15 residues. V dropped 0 bases and J dropped 0 bases, with 4 bases sitting between them. Germline CDR1 reads SGHRS; CDR2 reads YFSETQ. CDR3 region: CASSLEGSGANVLTF. CDR3 nucleotides: TGCGCCAGCAGCTTGGAAGGCTCTGGGGCCAACGTCCTGACTTTC.

This clonotype was seen a handful of times. The chain links TRBV7-8 to TRBJ2-3; D possibly uses TRBD1 or TRBD2 (5 bases each). The CDR3 is 14 residues long. The ends were cut back, 7 bases at V and 2 bases at J, with 13 bases in the middle. The germline V gene encodes CDR1 SGHVS and CDR2 FQNEAQ. CDR3 region: CASISGTFTDTQYF. CDR3 coding DNA: TGTGCCAGCATCTCCGGGACCTTCACAGATACGCAGTATTTT.

This clonotype has more than one count but fewer than ten. V and J are TRBV11-2 and TRBJ1-2; 9 positions agree with TRBD1. The V and J ends lost 6 bases and 8 bases, in that order; junction bases with no gene match: 10. This CDR3 has 14 amino acids. Germline V gene lookup returns CDR1 SGHAT and CDR2 FQNNGV. The CDR3 loop reads CASRGPGQGEGYTF. The DNA of the CDR3 is TGTGCCAGCAGGGGACCGGGACAGGGAGAAGGCTACACCTTC.

This clonotype showed up just a few times. The V gene is TRBV28, the J gene TRBJ2-3; D tentatively reads TRBD1 or TRBD2 (5 bases each). CDR3 length: 11 amino acids. CDR1 is MDHEN, CDR2 SYDVKM, per germline. Trimming removed 10 bases at V and 5 bases at J, with 10 bases between. CDR3 bases: TGTGCCACCGGGGCGGTAGATACGCAGTATTTT. Translation: CATGAVDTQYF.

The chain links TRBV12-5 to TRBJ2-7, with D possibly matching TRBD2 (5 bases). The germline V gene has CDR1 LGHNT and CDR2 FRNRAP. Deletions cut 7 bases from V and 2 bases from J, with 15 bases between. The length of the CDR3 is 14 residues. CDR3 DNA: TGTGCTAGTGCCAAGGAGGTCGGAACCTACGAGCAGTACTTC. Translating gives CASAKEVGTYEQYF.

The J gene is TRBJ2-7, the V gene TRBV7-8; 12 bases agree with TRBD2. This CDR3 region has 15 residues. Unmatched junction bases numbered 7, after V lost 5 bases and J lost 5 bases. In germline, CDR1 is SGHVS, CDR2 FQNEAQ. Written as DNA, the CDR3 is TGTGCCAGCAGCGTGTGGACTAGCGGGACCAACGAGCAGTACTTC. Encoded protein: CASSVWTSGTNEQYF.